This T cell receptor beta chain emerged from a study of chemoradiotherapy in HPV16-positive cancers. For the study at large: Functional T-cell assays on a couple of HPV16-positive patients' cells defined candidate HPV-specific clones and common TCR motifs.

Study-level findings and limits: Candidate HPV-specific clones and E7-related TCR motifs grew in tumor during treatment. Better recurrence-free survival went with HPV-responsive T-cell expansion in HPV16-positive patients.

Repertoires were sampled repeatedly during chemoradiotherapy. Germline V gives CDR1 WSHSY, CDR2 SAAADI. V lost 3 bases and J lost 2, with 10 bases in between. CDR3 length equals 14 residues. Note on this clone: What it recognizes is unknown.

Profiled with immunoSEQ multiplex PCR; TCRdb holds only in-frame clones, not every one. The sample shows some 1,000 clones, approximately 90% of them seen only once. The origin of this receptor is a human donor with HPV-associated anogenital cancer. The chain recombines TRBV10-2 with TRBJ1-1; TRBD1 might be the D (5 bases). Sequencing used tumor tissue, obtained from a patient who underwent chemoradiotherapy. In DNA, the CDR3 is TGCGCCAGCAGTGAACAGGCAGGTAACACTGAAGCTTTCTTT. The encoded protein is CASSEQAGNTEAFF.